These 30 T cell receptor beta chains came from one sample sequenced in a study of a mutant IDH1 vaccine in newly diagnosed glioma. These receptors' antigens are unknown. TCRdb's table, derived via immunoSEQ multiplex PCR, lists solely in-frame clones and lacks some. The sample consists of 35,000 to 50,000 clones, around 93% of them appearing once. Indicated time point: week 23, last vaccination. The study gave 300 ug of mutant IDH1 20-mer peptide per vaccine dose, with topical imiquimod. Sequencing was performed on PBMCs, taken from a glioma patient whose treatment included an IDH1 peptide vaccine. The receptors come from a man aged 50 or older with glioma.

The count of this clone is one. V usage is TRBV4-1 and J usage is TRBJ2-7, with unresolved D. The CDR3 totals 14 residues. CDR1 MGHRA and CDR2 YSYEKL come from the germline V gene. The ends were cut back, 4 bases at V and 5 bases at J, with 15 bases in the middle. CDR3 protein: CASSPTIRLDEQYF. The CDR3 region has the DNA TGCGCCAGCAGCCCAACGATTCGACTCGACGAGCAGTACTTC.

The chain has TRBV6-5 and TRBJ2-3; 10 nucleotides align to TRBD2. The V gene end was trimmed by 2 bases and the J gene end by 1 base; junction bases not matched to a gene: 3. CDR3 size: 16 residues. Germline loops: CDR1 MNHEY, CDR2 SVGAGI. This CDR3 is CASSYRLAGGTDTQYF. The CDR3 DNA reads as TGTGCCAGCAGTTACCGGCTAGCGGGGGGCACAGATACGCAGTATTTT.

V and J are TRBV7-6 and TRBJ2-1; TRBD1 or TRBD2 may be the D gene (5 bases each). This CDR3 is 14 amino acids long. The germline V and J ends were trimmed by 8 bases and 10 bases, with 21 bases remaining between them. Germline CDR1 is SGHVS and CDR2 is FNYEAQ. The CDR3 nucleotides read TGTGCCAGCGGGGCAGGGACGGCCGCTGGGGAGCAGTTCTTC. Its translation is CASGAGTAAGEQFF.

V is TRBV7-2 and J is TRBJ1-6; D is unresolved. Germline CDR1 SGHTA, CDR2 FQGNSA. CDR3 length equals 17 residues. Deletions cut 2 bases from V and 0 bases from J, with 11 bases between. CDR3 in DNA: TGTGCCAGCAGCTTAAAGTACAGAAGCTCCTATAATTCACCCCTCCACTTT. This encodes CASSLKYRSSYNSPLHF.

V gene TRBV5-6 combines with J gene TRBJ1-1, with TRBD1 matching 8 bases. The germline gives CDR1 SGHDT, CDR2 YYEEEE. V lost 4 bases and J lost 5; bases outside the gene matches: 10. The CDR3 has 15 amino acids. CDR3 region: CASSTRDRLGTEAFF. CDR3 in DNA: TGTGCCAGCAGCACCCGGGACAGGCTTGGGACTGAAGCTTTCTTT. The variable domain in full, completed from reference TRBV5-6 and TRBJ1-1, reads DAGVTQSPTHLIKTRGQQVTLRCSPKSGHDTVSWYQQALGQGPQFIFQYYEEEERQRGNFPDRFSGHQFPNYSSELNVNALLLGDSALYLCASSTRDRLGTEAFFGQGTRLTVV.

V usage is TRBV30 and J usage is TRBJ2-5; D might be TRBD2 (7 bases). Trimming removed 4 bases at V and 7 bases at J, with 16 bases between. CDR1 and CDR2 (germline): GTSNPN, SVGIG (reference sequence). The CDR3 totals 13 residues. The CDR3 DNA reads as TGTGCCTGGACCCTACGGGGGGCGGGGACCCAGTACTTC. Translated: CAWTLRGAGTQYF. Looking up the rest from reference TRBV30 and TRBJ2-5 gives the full variable domain: SQTIHQWPATLVQPVGSPLSLECTVEGTSNPNLYWYRQAAGRGLQLLFYSVGIGQISSEVPQNLSASRPQDRQFILSSKKLLLSDSGFYLCAWTLRGAGTQYFGPGTRLLVL.

The V call is TRBV18, the J call TRBJ1-2; 12 bases are shared with TRBD1. The CDR3 is made up of 15 amino acids. V shed 1 base, J shed 10 bases, and the junction held 7 bases outside the gene matches. From germline, CDR1 is KGHSH and CDR2 LQKENI. CDR3 residues: CASSPRGTGGEAYTF. The CDR3, as DNA: TGTGCCAGCTCACCACGCGGGACAGGGGGCGAGGCCTACACCTTC.

V and J are TRBV6-4 and TRBJ2-2, with 8 bases aligning to TRBD2. V lost 5 bases, J lost 5 bases, and 10 bases stayed unmatched. The CDR3 loop spans 16 amino acids. Per the germline V gene, CDR1 is MRHNA and CDR2 is SNTAGT. The CDR3 sequence: CASSRNGGATTGELFF. The CDR3 bases are TGTGCCAGCAGTCGGAACGGGGGGGCGACGACCGGGGAGCTGTTTTTT.

The rearrangement links TRBV27 to TRBJ1-6, with D possibly being TRBD1 (6 bases). CDR1 MNHEY and CDR2 SMNVEV come from the germline V gene (reference sequence). V was shortened by 5 bases and J by 14 bases, with 25 bases between the two germline ends. The length of the CDR3 is 16 residues. CDR3 sequence reads: CASSRGTQGSRAALHF. CDR3 sequence (DNA): TGTGCCAGCAGTAGGGGGACCCAGGGAAGTCGTGCTGCCCTCCACTTT.

The rearrangement uses TRBV9 and TRBJ1-1; D call uncertain. Germline V gives CDR1 SGDLS, CDR2 YYNGEE. CDR3 length equals 14 residues. The V and J ends lost 0 bases and 4 bases respectively, with 10 bases between them. The CDR3 loop reads CASSVGVMGTEAFF. The CDR3 nucleotides are TGTGCCAGCAGCGTAGGAGTCATGGGCACTGAAGCTTTCTTT.

The chain combines TRBV7-9 with TRBJ2-7; 7 nucleotides line up with TRBD2. The CDR3 loop spans 14 amino acids. J gave up 1 base and V 3 bases, and 3 bases lay outside the gene matches. Germline V CDR1 and CDR2: SEHNR, FQNEAQ (reference sequence). The chain's CDR3 is CASSLTGGSYEQYF. DNA of the CDR3: TGTGCCAGCAGCTTGACGGGAGGTTCCTACGAGCAGTACTTC. Complete variable domain (other parts from reference TRBV7-9 and TRBJ2-7): DTGVSQNPRHKITKRGQNVTFRCDPISEHNRLYWYRQTLGQGPEFLTYFQNEAQLEKSRLLSDRFSAERPKGSFSTLEIQRTEQGDSAMYLCASSLTGGSYEQYFGPGTRLTVT.

DNA of the CDR3: TGTGCCAGCAGCCAAGATTTTAGACAGGGGGCAGAAAACACCATATATTTT. It is translated as CASSQDFRQGAENTIYF. V is TRBV4-2 and J is TRBJ1-3; 10 bases map to TRBD1. This CDR3 is built from 17 residues. Germline lookup yields CDR1 LGHNA and CDR2 YNFKEQ. V trimming: 0 bases; J trimming: 6 bases; junction bases outside the gene matches: 8.

The chain has TRBV5-1 and TRBJ1-1, with D possibly being TRBD1 (5 bases). The germline V gene encodes CDR1 SGHRS and CDR2 YFSETQ. V lost 4 bases and J lost 1, with 14 bases in between. The CDR3 is made up of 15 amino acids. The CDR3 DNA sequence: TGCGCCAGCAGCGCCTGGGGAGGGGCGAACACTGAAGCTTTCTTT. It specifies CASSAWGGANTEAFF.

The chain links TRBV7-2 to TRBJ2-5; D is perhaps TRBD2 (5 bases). CDR3 length: 15 residues. Trimming removed 6 bases at V and 4 bases at J, with 18 bases between. Germline CDR1 SGHTA, CDR2 FQGNSA. CDR3 amino acids: CASRLGPSWAETQYF. CDR3 nucleotide sequence: TGTGCCAGCAGACTCGGGCCTAGCTGGGCAGAGACCCAGTACTTC.

In regard to this clone: This may come from a read error, since a much larger clone is one base off. CDR3 sequence reads: CASSLGGQPQHF. CDR3 nucleotides: TGTGCCAGCAGCTTAGGGGGTCAGCCCCAGCATTTT. V and J are TRBV13 and TRBJ1-5, with D unresolved. This CDR3 is 12 amino acids long. The V and J ends lost 0 bases and 6 bases respectively, with 3 bases between them. Germline CDR1 is PRHDT and CDR2 is FYEKMQ (reference sequence).

The rearrangement uses TRBV19 and TRBJ1-1; TRBD1 matches 8 bases. The CDR3 covers 12 residues. V trimming: 6 bases; J trimming: 10 bases; junction bases outside the gene matches: 7. Germline V lookup: CDR1 LNHDA, CDR2 SQIVND (reference sequence). In DNA form, the CDR3 reads TGTGCCAGTAGCCGTCTACAGGGGGGAGCTTTCTTT. Protein sequence: CASSRLQGGAFF.

V is TRBV28 and J is TRBJ1-2, with D maybe TRBD1 (5 bases). Trimming stripped 6 bases from V and 7 bases from J, with 15 bases between. Germline CDR1 and CDR2: MDHEN and SYDVKM. This CDR3 has 13 amino acids. CDR3 sequence (DNA): TGTGCCAGCAGGGGGGGGAGGGTAGTTGGCTACACCTTC. This codes for CASRGGRVVGYTF.

The chain employs TRBV6-5 and TRBJ2-3; 9 nucleotides align to TRBD2. CDR1 is MNHEY and CDR2 is SVGAGI in the germline V gene. This CDR3 has 14 residues. Trimming took 8 bases from V and 0 from J; bases not matched to a gene: 3. As DNA, the CDR3 is TGTGCCAGCCCAGGACTAGCGAGCACAGATACGCAGTATTTT. Protein product: CASPGLASTDTQYF.

The chain combines TRBV7-6 with TRBJ1-5; maybe TRBD1 (6 bases). V was shortened by 0 bases and J by 4 bases, with 16 bases between the two germline ends. Germline lookup yields CDR1 SGHVS and CDR2 FNYEAQ. CDR3 length: 17 amino acids. CDR3 amino acids: CASSLAGRGSRNQPQHF. The CDR3 nucleotides read TGTGCCAGCAGCTTAGCAGGGAGGGGGAGTCGGAATCAGCCCCAGCATTTT.

This rearrangement joins TRBV5-4 to TRBJ2-1; the D gene is possibly TRBD2 (5 bases). CDR3 length: 12 residues. Trimming shortened V by 2 bases and J by 8 bases, and 8 bases separated the two germline ends. Germline loops: CDR1 SGHNT, CDR2 YYREEE (reference sequence). CDR3 region: CASSFEGHEQFF. CDR3 nucleotides: TGTGCCAGCAGCTTCGAGGGTCATGAGCAGTTCTTC.

Here the CDR3 reads CASSQASLRSPLHF. CDR3 nucleotides: TGTGCCAGCTCGCAGGCCTCCCTAAGGTCACCCCTCCACTTT. This sequence joins TRBV18 and TRBJ1-6; unclear D gene. The CDR3 runs to 14 residues. V shed 6 bases and J shed 10 bases, with 16 bases lying between them. Germline CDR1 is KGHSH and CDR2 is LQKENI.

The V gene is TRBV7-2, the J gene TRBJ1-5, with D uncertain. The CDR3 totals 15 residues. Looked up from germline, CDR1 is SGHTA and CDR2 is FQGNSA. V was cut by 2 bases and J by 6 bases, with 14 bases left in between. The CDR3 loop reads CASSLSVRGPQPQHF. In DNA, the CDR3 is TGTGCCAGCAGCTTATCTGTCAGAGGTCCTCAGCCCCAGCATTTT.

The V call is TRBV2, the J call TRBJ1-2; D gene ambiguous. The germline V and J ends were trimmed by 6 bases and 4 bases, with 6 bases remaining between them. This CDR3 has 11 residues. Germline V gives CDR1 SNHLY, CDR2 FYNNEI. The DNA for the CDR3 is TGTGCCAGCAGCCTTTTCTATGGCTACACCTTC. It translates to CASSLFYGYTF.

This clone was seen a single time. The chain carries TRBV6-6 and TRBJ2-7; the D gene is possibly TRBD2 (6 bases). This CDR3 region has 16 residues. From germline, CDR1 is MNHNY and CDR2 SVGAGI (reference sequence). The V end lost 0 bases, the J end lost 1 base, and 13 bases lay between the germline ends. The CDR3 DNA reads as TGTGCCAGCAGTTACTCGTTACGGGAGACATCCTACGAGCAGTACTTC. It encodes CASSYSLRETSYEQYF.

The chain links TRBV11-1 to TRBJ2-5, with D unclear. V dropped 5 bases and J dropped 1 base, with 17 bases sitting between them. The CDR3 consists of 16 residues. The V gene's germline CDR1 is SGHAT and CDR2 FQDESV (reference sequence). The CDR3 sequence is CASSHLGSNLQETQYF. The CDR3 nucleotides are TGTGCCAGCAGCCACCTCGGGTCTAACCTCCAAGAGACCCAGTACTTC.

This clone was recorded only once. The chain is built from TRBV9 and TRBJ2-3; D is unclear. V was cut by 3 bases and J by 2 bases, with 4 bases left in between. Germline values: CDR1 SGDLS, CDR2 YYNGEE. This CDR3 is built from 12 residues. For the CDR3, the DNA is TGTGCCAGCAGCGCAGACACAGATACGCAGTATTTT. Protein product: CASSADTDTQYF.

The rearrangement links TRBV11-3 to TRBJ2-1; D might be TRBD1 (6 bases). Trimming cost V 4 bases and J 8 bases, with 15 bases left between them. From germline, CDR1 is SGHNT and CDR2 YENEEA. The CDR3 totals 14 residues. The CDR3 reads CASSSPTGPHEQFF. CDR3 DNA sequence: TGTGCCAGCAGCTCCCCGACAGGTCCCCATGAGCAGTTCTTC.

The chain is built from TRBV6-1 and TRBJ1-2, with no clear D. Trimming cost V 7 bases and J 4 bases, with 16 bases left between them. The germline gives CDR1 MNHNS, CDR2 SASEGT. The CDR3 covers 14 residues. The CDR3 DNA is TGTGCCAGCATTGATGCAGATGACCCCTATGGCTACACCTTC. It specifies CASIDADDPYGYTF.

This clone was counted between two and nine times. The gene calls are TRBV9 and TRBJ2-7; maybe TRBD2 (5 bases). This CDR3 region has 14 residues. Germline V gene data show CDR1 as SGDLS and CDR2 as YYNGEE. Trimming pared 0 bases from V and 3 bases from J, leaving 10 bases between. As DNA, the CDR3 is TGTGCCAGCAGCGTAGGGGCGGAGGACTACGAGCAGTACTTC. It is translated as CASSVGAEDYEQYF. The variable domain in full, completed from reference TRBV9 and TRBJ2-7, reads DSGVTQTPKHLITATGQRVTLRCSPRSGDLSVYWYQQSLDQGLQFLIQYYNGEERAKGNILERFSAQQFPDLHSELNLSSLELGDSALYFCASSVGAEDYEQYFGPGTRLTVT.

The rearrangement links TRBV7-2 to TRBJ1-5; perhaps TRBD1 as D (5 bases). Trimming left V 4 bases short and J 2 bases short, with 9 bases between. The CDR3 sequence is 14 residues long. Germline lookup yields CDR1 SGHTA and CDR2 FQGNSA. The CDR3 DNA sequence: TGTGCCAGCAGCTGGCAGGGTGGCAATCAGCCCCAGCATTTT. Translating gives CASSWQGGNQPQHF.